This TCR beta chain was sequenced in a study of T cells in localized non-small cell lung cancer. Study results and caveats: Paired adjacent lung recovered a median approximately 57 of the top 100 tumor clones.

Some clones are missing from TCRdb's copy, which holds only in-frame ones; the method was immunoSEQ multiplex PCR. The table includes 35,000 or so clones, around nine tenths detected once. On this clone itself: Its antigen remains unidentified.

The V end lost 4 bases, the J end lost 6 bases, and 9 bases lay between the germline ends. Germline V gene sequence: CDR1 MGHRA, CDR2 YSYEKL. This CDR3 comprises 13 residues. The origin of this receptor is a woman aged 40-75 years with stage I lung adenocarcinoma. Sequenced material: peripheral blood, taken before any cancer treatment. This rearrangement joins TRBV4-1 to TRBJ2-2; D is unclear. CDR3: CASSPGWAGELFF. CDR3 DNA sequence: TGCGCCAGCAGCCCTGGATGGGCCGGGGAGCTGTTTTTT.